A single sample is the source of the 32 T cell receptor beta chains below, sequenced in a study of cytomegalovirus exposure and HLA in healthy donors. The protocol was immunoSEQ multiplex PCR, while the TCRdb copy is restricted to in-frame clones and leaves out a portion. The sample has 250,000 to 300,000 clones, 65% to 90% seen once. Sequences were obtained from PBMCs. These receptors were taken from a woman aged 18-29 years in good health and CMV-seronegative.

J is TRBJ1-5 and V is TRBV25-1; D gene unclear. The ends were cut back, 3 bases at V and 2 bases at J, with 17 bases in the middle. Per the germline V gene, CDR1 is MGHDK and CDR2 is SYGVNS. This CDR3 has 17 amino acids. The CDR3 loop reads CASSDSPNGDGNQPQHF. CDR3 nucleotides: TGTGCCAGCAGTGATTCCCCTAACGGAGATGGCAATCAGCCCCAGCATTTT. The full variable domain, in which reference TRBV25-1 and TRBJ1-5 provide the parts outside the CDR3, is EADIYQTPRYLVIGTGKKITLECSQTMGHDKMYWYQQDPGMELHLIHYSYGVNSTEKGDLSSESTVSRIRTEHFPLTLESARPSHTSQYLCASSDSPNGDGNQPQHFGDGTRLSIL.

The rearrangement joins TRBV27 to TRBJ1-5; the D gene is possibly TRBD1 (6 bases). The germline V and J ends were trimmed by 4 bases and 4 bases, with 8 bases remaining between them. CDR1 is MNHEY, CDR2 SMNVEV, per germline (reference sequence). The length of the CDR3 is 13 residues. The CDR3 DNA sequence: TGTGCCAGCAGTTGGACAGCTAATCAGCCCCAGCATTTT. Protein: CASSWTANQPQHF.

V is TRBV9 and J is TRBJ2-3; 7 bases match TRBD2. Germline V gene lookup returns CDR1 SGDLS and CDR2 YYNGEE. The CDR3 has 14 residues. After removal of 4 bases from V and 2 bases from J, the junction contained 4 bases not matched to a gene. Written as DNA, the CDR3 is TGTGCCAGCAGCCTTGGGACTACCACAGATACGCAGTATTTT. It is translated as CASSLGTTTDTQYF.

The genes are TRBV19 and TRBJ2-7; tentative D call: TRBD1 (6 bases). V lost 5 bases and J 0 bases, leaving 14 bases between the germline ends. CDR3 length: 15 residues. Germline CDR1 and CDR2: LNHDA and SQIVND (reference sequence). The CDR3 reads CASSLRTASSYEQYF. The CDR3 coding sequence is TGTGCCAGTAGTCTCCGGACAGCCAGCTCCTACGAGCAGTACTTC.

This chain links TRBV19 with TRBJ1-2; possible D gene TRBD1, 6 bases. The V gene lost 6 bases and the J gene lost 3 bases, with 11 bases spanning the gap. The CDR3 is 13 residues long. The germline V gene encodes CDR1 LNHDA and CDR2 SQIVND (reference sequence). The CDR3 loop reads CASRTDRYYGYTF. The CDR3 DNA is TGTGCCAGTAGAACCGACAGGTACTATGGCTACACCTTC.

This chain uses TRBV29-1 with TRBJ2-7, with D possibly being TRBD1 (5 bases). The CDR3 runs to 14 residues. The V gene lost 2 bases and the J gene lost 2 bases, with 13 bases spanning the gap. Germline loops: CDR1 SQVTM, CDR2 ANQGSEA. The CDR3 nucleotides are TGCAGCGTTGAAACAGGTTCTCCACCCTACGAGCAGTACTTC. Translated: CSVETGSPPYEQYF.

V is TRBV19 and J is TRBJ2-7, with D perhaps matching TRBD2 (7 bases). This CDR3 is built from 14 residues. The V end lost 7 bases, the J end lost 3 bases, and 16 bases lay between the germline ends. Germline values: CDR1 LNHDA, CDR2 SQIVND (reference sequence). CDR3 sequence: CASTRGGDLYEQYF. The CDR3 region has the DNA TGTGCCAGTACCCGAGGGGGGGACCTCTACGAGCAGTACTTC.

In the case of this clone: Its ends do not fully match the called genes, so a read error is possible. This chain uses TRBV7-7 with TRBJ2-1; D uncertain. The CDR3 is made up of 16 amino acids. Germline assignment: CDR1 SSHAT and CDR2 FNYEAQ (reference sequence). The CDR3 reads CASSLVAELPYNEQFF. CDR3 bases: TGTGCTAGCAGCTTAGTAGCAGAACTTCCCTACAATGAGCAGTTCTTC.

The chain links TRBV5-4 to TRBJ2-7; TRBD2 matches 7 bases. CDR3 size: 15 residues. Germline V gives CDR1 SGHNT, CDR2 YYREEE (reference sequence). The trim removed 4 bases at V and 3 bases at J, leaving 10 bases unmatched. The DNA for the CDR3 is TGTGCCAGCAGCCCGTGGGGGGGGGAGGTCTACGAGCAGTACTTC. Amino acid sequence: CASSPWGGEVYEQYF.

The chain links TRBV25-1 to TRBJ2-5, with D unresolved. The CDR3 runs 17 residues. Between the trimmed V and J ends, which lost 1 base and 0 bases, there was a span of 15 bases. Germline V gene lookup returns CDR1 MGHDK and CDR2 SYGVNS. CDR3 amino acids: CASSELIAPRYQETQYF. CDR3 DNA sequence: TGTGCCAGCAGTGAATTGATAGCCCCTCGATACCAAGAGACCCAGTACTTC.

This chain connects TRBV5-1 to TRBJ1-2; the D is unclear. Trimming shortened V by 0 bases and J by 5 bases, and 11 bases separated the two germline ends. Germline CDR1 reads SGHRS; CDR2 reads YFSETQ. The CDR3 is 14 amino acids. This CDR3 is CASSLGHTIYGYTF. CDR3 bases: TGCGCCAGCAGCTTGGGACACACGATTTATGGCTACACCTTC.

The CDR3 DNA reads as TGTGCCAGCAGCGCCTCATACAGGGGATTCGGGGAGCTGTTTTTT. As protein: CASSASYRGFGELFF. The chain uses TRBV7-2 and TRBJ2-2, with 7 bases aligning to TRBD1. From germline, CDR1 is SGHTA and CDR2 FQGNSA. This CDR3 is 15 amino acids long. Trimming took 5 bases from V and 7 from J; bases not matched to a gene: 10.

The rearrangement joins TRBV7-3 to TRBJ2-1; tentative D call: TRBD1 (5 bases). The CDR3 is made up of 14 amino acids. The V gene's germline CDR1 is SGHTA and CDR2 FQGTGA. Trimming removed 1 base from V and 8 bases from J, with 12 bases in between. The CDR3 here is CASSLRGGEDEQFF. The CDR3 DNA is TGTGCCAGCAGCTTAAGGGGCGGCGAGGATGAGCAGTTCTTC.

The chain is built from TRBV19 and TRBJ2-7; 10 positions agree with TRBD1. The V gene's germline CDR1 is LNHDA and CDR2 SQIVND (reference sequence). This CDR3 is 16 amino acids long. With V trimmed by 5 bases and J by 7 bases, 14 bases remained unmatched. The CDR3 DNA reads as TGTGCCAGTAGTGGCCTGACCGGGACAGGGGAGGGAGAGCAGTACTTC. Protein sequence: CASSGLTGTGEGEQYF.

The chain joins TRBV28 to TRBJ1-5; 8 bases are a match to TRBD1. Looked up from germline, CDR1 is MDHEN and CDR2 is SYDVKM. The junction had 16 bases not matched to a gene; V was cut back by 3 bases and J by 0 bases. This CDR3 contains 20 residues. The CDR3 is CASSLVWGQDGYSSNQPQHF. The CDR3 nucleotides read TGTGCCAGCAGTTTGGTGTGGGGACAGGATGGATACAGTAGCAATCAGCCCCAGCATTTT. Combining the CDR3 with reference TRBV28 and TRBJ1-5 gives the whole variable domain DVKVTQSSRYLVKRTGEKVFLECVQDMDHENMFWYRQDPGLGLRLIYFSYDVKMKEKGDIPEGYSVSREKKERFSLILESASTNQTSMYLCASSLVWGQDGYSSNQPQHFGDGTRLSIL.

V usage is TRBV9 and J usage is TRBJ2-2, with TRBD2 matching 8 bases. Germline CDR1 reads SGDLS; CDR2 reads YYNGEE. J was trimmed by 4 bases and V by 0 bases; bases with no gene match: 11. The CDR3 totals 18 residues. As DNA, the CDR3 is TGTGCCAGCAGCGTAGCTCCCAAAGCGGGAGCGGGCACCGGGGAGCTGTTTTTT. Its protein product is CASSVAPKAGAGTGELFF. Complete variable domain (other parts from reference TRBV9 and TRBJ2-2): DSGVTQTPKHLITATGQRVTLRCSPRSGDLSVYWYQQSLDQGLQFLIQYYNGEERAKGNILERFSAQQFPDLHSELNLSSLELGDSALYFCASSVAPKAGAGTGELFFGEGSRLTVL.

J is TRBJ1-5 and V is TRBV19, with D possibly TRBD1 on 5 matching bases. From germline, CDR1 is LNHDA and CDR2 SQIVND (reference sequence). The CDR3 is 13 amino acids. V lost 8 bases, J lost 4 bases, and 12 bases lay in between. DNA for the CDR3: TGTGCCAGTCTGGAGGGACTTAATCAGCCCCAGCATTTT. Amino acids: CASLEGLNQPQHF.

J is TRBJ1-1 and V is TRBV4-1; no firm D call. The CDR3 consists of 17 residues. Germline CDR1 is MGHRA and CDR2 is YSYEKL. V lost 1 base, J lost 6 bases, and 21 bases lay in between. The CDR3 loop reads CASSQGRSEALVAEAFF. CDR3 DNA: TGCGCCAGCAGCCAAGGAAGGTCAGAAGCCCTAGTGGCTGAAGCTTTCTTT.

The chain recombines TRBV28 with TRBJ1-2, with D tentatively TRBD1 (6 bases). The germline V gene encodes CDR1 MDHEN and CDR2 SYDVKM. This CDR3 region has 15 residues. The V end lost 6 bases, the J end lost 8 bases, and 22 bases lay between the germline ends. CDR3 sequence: CASSAPRDTPRGYTF. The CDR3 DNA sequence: TGTGCCAGCAGCGCCCCCCGGGACACCCCCCGGGGCTACACCTTC.

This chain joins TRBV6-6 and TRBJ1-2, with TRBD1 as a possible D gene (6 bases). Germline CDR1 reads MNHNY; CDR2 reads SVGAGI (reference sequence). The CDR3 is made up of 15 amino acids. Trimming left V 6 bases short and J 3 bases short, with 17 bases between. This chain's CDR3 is CASSDRSSRDYGYTF. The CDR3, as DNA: TGTGCCAGCAGCGACAGGTCCTCAAGGGACTATGGCTACACCTTC.

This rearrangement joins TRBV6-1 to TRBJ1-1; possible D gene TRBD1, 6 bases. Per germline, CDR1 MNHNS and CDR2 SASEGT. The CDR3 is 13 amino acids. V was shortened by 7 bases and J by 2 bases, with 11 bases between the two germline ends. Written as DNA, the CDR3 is TGTGCCAGCACCCGACAGGTTAACACTGAAGCTTTCTTT. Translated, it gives CASTRQVNTEAFF.

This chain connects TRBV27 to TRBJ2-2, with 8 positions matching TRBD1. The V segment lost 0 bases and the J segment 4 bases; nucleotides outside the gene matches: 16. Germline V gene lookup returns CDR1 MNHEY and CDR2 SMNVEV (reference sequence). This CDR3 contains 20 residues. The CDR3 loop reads CASSLSFVVGQGRVTGELFF. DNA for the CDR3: TGTGCCAGCAGTTTATCGTTTGTTGTCGGACAGGGACGGGTCACCGGGGAGCTGTTTTTT.

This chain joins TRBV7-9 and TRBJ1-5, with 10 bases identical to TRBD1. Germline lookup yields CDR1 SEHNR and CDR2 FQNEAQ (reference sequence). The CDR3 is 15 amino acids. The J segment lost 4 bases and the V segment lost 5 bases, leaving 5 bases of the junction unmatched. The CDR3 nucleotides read TGTGCCAGCAGCGGCCGGGACAGGGGAAATCAGCCCCAGCATTTT. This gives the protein CASSGRDRGNQPQHF.

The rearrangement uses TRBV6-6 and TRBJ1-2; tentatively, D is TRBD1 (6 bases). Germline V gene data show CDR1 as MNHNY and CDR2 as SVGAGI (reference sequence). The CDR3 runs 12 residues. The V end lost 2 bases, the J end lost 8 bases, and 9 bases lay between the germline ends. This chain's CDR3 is CASSYDRSGYTF. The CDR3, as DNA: TGTGCCAGCAGTTACGACAGGTCGGGCTACACCTTC.

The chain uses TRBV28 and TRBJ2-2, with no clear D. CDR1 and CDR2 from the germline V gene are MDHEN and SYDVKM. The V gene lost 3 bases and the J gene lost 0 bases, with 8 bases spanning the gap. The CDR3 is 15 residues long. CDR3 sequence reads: CASSLTLTNTGELFF. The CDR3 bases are TGTGCCAGCAGTTTGACACTTACGAACACCGGGGAGCTGTTTTTT.

CDR3 DNA sequence: TGTGCCAGCAGTTTCGCAGGGAAGGAAAAACTGTTTTTT. Protein product: CASSFAGKEKLFF. The chain joins TRBV27 to TRBJ1-4, with TRBD1 as a possible D gene (5 bases). Germline lookup yields CDR1 MNHEY and CDR2 SMNVEV (reference sequence). This CDR3 is built from 13 residues. With 3 bases removed from V and 8 bases from J, the gap between germline ends came to 10 bases.

The CDR3 DNA follows: TGTGCCTGGAGTTTTGGCAGCGGACAGCCCCAGCATTTT. It yields the protein CAWSFGSGQPQHF. The gene calls are TRBV30 and TRBJ1-5; D is unresolved. V was cut by 2 bases and J by 7 bases, with 12 bases left in between. Germline loops: CDR1 GTSNPN, CDR2 SVGIG (reference sequence). The CDR3 has 13 amino acids.

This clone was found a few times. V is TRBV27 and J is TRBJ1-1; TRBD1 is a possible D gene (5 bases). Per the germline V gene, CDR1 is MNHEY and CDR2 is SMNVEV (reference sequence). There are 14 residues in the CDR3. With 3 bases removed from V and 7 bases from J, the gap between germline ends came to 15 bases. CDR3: CASSFDLSGGEAFF. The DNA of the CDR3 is TGTGCCAGCAGTTTCGATTTGTCCGGGGGTGAAGCTTTCTTT.

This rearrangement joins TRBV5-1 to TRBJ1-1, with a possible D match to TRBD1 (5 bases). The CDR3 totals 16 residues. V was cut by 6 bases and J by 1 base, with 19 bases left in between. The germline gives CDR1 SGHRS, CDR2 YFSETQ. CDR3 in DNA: TGCGCCAGCACCCTCAATCCCCAGGGTGCGAACACTGAAGCTTTCTTT. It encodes CASTLNPQGANTEAFF.

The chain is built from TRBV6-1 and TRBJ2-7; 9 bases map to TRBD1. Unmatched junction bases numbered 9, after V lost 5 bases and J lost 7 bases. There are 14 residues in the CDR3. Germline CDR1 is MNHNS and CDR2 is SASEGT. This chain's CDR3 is CASSTGTGPSEQYF. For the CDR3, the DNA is TGTGCCAGCAGTACCGGGACAGGGCCTTCAGAGCAGTACTTC.

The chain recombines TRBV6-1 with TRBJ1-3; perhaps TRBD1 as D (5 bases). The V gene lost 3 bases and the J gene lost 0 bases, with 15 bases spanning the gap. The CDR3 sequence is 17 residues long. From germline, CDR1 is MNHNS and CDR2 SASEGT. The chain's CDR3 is CASSEFLKGDSGNTIYF. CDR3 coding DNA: TGTGCCAGCAGTGAGTTCCTAAAAGGGGACTCTGGAAACACCATATATTTT.

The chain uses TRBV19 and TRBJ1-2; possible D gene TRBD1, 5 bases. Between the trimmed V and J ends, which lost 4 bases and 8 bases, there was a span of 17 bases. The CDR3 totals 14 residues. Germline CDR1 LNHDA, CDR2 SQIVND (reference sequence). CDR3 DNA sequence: TGTGCCAGTAGTACCTCCGGGGGGAGCTACGGCTACACCTTC. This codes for CASSTSGGSYGYTF.